One T cell receptor (beta chain) is described in this entry. This CDR3 spans 17 amino acids. V dropped 5 bases and J dropped 6; count of bases not matched to a gene: 11. The germline gives CDR1 SGHAT, CDR2 FQNNGV. In the authors' methods: Amplification of reference gene primers provided the estimated nucleated cell counts. Data came from immunoSEQ multiplex PCR; TCRdb stores just in-frame clones and leaves some out. The V and J calls and clone size were taken over from that table, and D and trimming were inferred from the DNA. This sample has about 40,000 clones, with approximately 88% found just once. This sample was included in a study of blood T cell repertoires in COVID-19.

The source is a human donor in a cohort sampled during active COVID-19. The chain carries TRBV11-2 and TRBJ1-6; 9 bases fit TRBD1. Sample: peripheral blood. For the CDR3, the DNA is TGTGCCAGCAGCCGGGACAGGGACGGAATCTTTAATTCACCCCTCCACTTT. The encoded protein is CASSRDRDGIFNSPLHF.